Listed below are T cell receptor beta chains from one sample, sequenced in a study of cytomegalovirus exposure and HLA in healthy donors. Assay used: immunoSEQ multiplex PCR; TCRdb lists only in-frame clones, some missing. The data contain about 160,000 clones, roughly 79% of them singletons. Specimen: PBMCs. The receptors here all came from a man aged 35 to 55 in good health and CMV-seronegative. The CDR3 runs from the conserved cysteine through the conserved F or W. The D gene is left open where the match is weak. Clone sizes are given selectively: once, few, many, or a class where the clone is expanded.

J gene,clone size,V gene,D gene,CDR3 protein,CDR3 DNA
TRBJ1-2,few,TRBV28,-,CASSSNQGPYGYTF,TGTGCCAGCAGCTCAAACCAGGGGCCTTATGGCTACACCTTC
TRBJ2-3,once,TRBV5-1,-,CASSFQGGASTDTQYF,TGCGCCAGCAGCTTCCAAGGCGGGGCGAGCACAGATACGCAGTATTTT
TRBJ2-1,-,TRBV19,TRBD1,CASSPGTGWDEQFF,TGTGCCAGTAGTCCCGGGACAGGGTGGGATGAGCAGTTCTTC
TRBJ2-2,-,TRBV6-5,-,CASRTTDTGELFF,TGTGCCAGCAGAACAACCGACACCGGGGAGCTGTTTTTT
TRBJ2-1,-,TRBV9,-,CASSVEVGVVYNEQFF,TGTGCCAGCAGCGTAGAGGTGGGAGTAGTCTACAATGAGCAGTTCTTC
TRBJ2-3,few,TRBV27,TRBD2,CAAASGTSGASTDTQYF,TGTGCCGCCGCCTCCGGGACTAGCGGGGCTAGCACAGATACGCAGTATTTT
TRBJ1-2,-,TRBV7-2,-,CASSSYLDSYGYTF,TGTGCCAGCAGCTCTTACCTGGACAGCTATGGCTACACCTTC
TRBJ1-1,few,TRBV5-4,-,CASSPGGGNGKAEAFF,TGTGCCAGCAGCCCGGGAGGGGGGAATGGGAAAGCTGAAGCTTTCTTT
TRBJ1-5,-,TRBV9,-,CASSVGEGSNQPQHF,TGTGCCAGCAGCGTAGGGGAGGGTAGCAATCAGCCCCAGCATTTT
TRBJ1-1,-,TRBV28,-,CGWGQLNTEAFF,TGTGGGTGGGGGCAGTTGAACACTGAAGCTTTCTTT
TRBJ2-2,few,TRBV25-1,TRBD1,CASRGTATGELFF,TGTGCCAGCAGGGGGACAGCCACCGGGGAGCTGTTTTTT
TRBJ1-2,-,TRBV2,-,CASSEGRAGGYTF,TGTGCCAGCAGTGAAGGCCGGGCGGGGGGCTACACCTTC
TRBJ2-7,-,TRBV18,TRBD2,CASSPAGGGAYEQYF,TGTGCCAGCTCACCCGCCGGGGGGGGCGCATACGAGCAGTACTTC
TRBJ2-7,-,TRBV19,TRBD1,CASTLTGEKDEQYF,TGTGCCAGTACCCTTACAGGGGAGAAAGACGAGCAGTACTTC
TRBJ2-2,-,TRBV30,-,CAWSVPPPQGLSANTGELFF,TGTGCCTGGAGTGTACCCCCCCCACAGGGATTAAGCGCGAACACCGGGGAGCTGTTTTTT
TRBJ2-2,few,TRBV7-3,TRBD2,CASSLTSARPGELFF,TGTGCCAGCAGCCTAACTAGCGCGCGACCCGGGGAGCTGTTTTTT
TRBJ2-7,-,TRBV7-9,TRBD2,CSSSVQREGHEQYF,TGTTCCAGCAGCGTTCAGCGGGAGGGCCATGAGCAGTACTTC
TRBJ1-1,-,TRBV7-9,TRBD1,CSSSRTGGTEAFF,TGTTCCAGCAGCCGTACAGGGGGCACTGAAGCTTTCTTT
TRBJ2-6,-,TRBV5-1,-,CASSLGRDYTGANGLTF,TGCGCCAGCAGCTTGGGCAGGGATTACACTGGGGCCAACGGCCTGACTTTC
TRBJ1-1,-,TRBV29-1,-,CSAIHDRHTEAFF,TGCAGCGCTATCCACGACAGGCACACTGAAGCTTTCTTT
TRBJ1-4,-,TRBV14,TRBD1,CASSRTGGGKLFF,TGTGCCAGCAGTAGGACAGGGGGCGGAAAACTGTTTTTT
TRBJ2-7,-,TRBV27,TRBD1,CASRLGQGAYEQYF,TGTGCCAGCAGACTGGGACAGGGGGCCTACGAGCAGTACTTC
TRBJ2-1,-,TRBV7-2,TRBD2,CASSGGTSYNEQFF,TGTGCCAGCAGCGGTGGGACTAGTTACAATGAGCAGTTCTTC